Sequencing of this T cell receptor beta chain was carried out in a study of cytotoxic CD8 clonotypes in ibrutinib-treated CLL. On the study more broadly: Patients: 11 relapsed/refractory, under 16 treatment-naive, approximately 18 IGHV unmutated. Responses: roughly 25 partial, 2 complete; after median approximately six years, 14 stayed remitted, some twelve progressed.

Study results and limitations: Clonality increased at ibrutinib response, then returned toward baseline at progression.

This table comes from immunoSEQ multiplex PCR, and its TCRdb copy is limited to in-frame clones, with some not included. In the table there are about 160,000 clones, approximately 77% of which are singletons. CDR3 size: 15 residues. Germline V gene lookup returns CDR1 MGHRA and CDR2 YSYEKL. V was pared by 2 bases and J by 6 bases, with 6 bases of the junction left unmatched. To note about this clone: Antigen unknown.

The sequences come from PBMCs, collected after 12 months of ibrutinib treatment. The chain uses TRBV4-1 and TRBJ2-2, with TRBD1 matching 7 bases. This clonotype was obtained from a human donor with chronic lymphocytic leukemia. CDR3 residues: CASSQYSQGAGELFF. The CDR3 DNA reads TGCGCCAGCAGCCAATATTCGCAGGGGGCCGGGGAGCTGTTTTTT.